These T cell receptor beta chains were read from a single sample in a study of T cells in Graves' hyperthyroidism and ophthalmopathy. TCRdb re-called the multiplex PCR reads with MiXCR, one entry per CDR3 protein. The repertoire holds about 480,000 distinct CDR3 sequences, with approximately 15% as singletons. The sample consisted of blood. All receptors come from a woman aged 18-29 years with Graves' hyperthyroidism. Each CDR3 is given with its conserved first and last residue. The D gene is left open where the match is weak. Only some rows state a clone size, as once, few, many or a class for expanded clones.

clone_size	j_call	d_call	v_call	cdr3_nt	cdr3_aa
many	TRBJ2-3	TRBD2	TRBV20-1	TGCAGTGCTAGGGCCCGACAAAAAGCGGGGCCCACAGATACGCAGTATTTT	CSARARQKAGPTDTQYF
many	TRBJ2-5	NA	TRBV9	TGTGCCAGCAGCGGGAGGATACCAAGTGGGCAGACCCAGTACTTC	CASSGRIPSGQTQYF
many	TRBJ2-1	NA	TRBV7-6	TGTGCCAGCAGCTTAGACTTAACCCACAATGAGCAGTTCTTC	CASSLDLTHNEQFF
many	TRBJ1-2	NA	TRBV27	TGTGCCAGCAGTTTAAGTGGGATTAACTATGGCTACACCTTC	CASSLSGINYGYTF
many	TRBJ2-7	TRBD2	TRBV10-3	TGTGCCATCAACCACCTGGCGGGAGGTGACGAGCAGTACTTC	CAINHLAGGDEQYF
NA	TRBJ2-3	TRBD2	TRBV4-1	TGCGCCAGCAGCCCGGAAGGACTAGCGGGAAAGACAGATACGCAGTATTTT	CASSPEGLAGKTDTQYF
many	TRBJ2-5	NA	TRBV3-1	TGTGCCAGCAGCCAATCGAGCGGCCAAGAGACCCAGTACTTC	CASSQSSGQETQYF
once	TRBJ1-2	TRBD1	TRBV4-1	TGCGCCAGCAGCCAACTAGGGACAGGGAGCAACTATGGCTACACCTTC	CASSQLGTGSNYGYTF
NA	TRBJ2-5	TRBD1	TRBV15	TGTGCCACCAGCAGCGCTACAGGGGGCGCGCAGACCCAGTACTTC	CATSSATGGAQTQYF
many	TRBJ2-7	NA	TRBV11-3	TGTGCCAGCAGCTTAGATCGTCGGGGGAGCCCTTACGAGCAGTACTTC	CASSLDRRGSPYEQYF
many	TRBJ2-7	NA	TRBV5-1	TGCGCCAGCAGCTTGGCCAACCGCCAGTACGAGCAGTACTTC	CASSLANRQYEQYF
few	TRBJ1-5	TRBD1	TRBV3-1	TGTGCCAGCAGCCATTCTGACAGGGGGCTCCAGCCCCAGCATTTT	CASSHSDRGLQPQHF
many	TRBJ2-2	TRBD2	TRBV6-1	TGTGCCAGCAGGGGACAGAGGGGACTAGCGGGATACGCAAACACCGGGGAGCTGTTTTTT	CASRGQRGLAGYANTGELFF
many	TRBJ1-6	NA	TRBV7-2	TGTGCCAGCAGCTCCAGGGATCGTGGGTATAATTCACCCCTCCACTTT	CASSSRDRGYNSPLHF
NA	TRBJ2-1	NA	TRBV6-1	TGTGCCAGCAGGTCACAGGGTCGGTCCTACAATGAGCAGTTCTTC	CASRSQGRSYNEQFF
NA	TRBJ2-7	NA	TRBV12-3/TRBV12-4	TGTGCCAGCAACCCGGGGGCGGGCCCCTACGAGCAGTACTTC	CASNPGAGPYEQYF
many	TRBJ2-1	NA	TRBV29-1	TGCAGCGTTGAACGCCAAGGGGTCAATGAGCAGTTCTTC	CSVERQGVNEQFF
NA	TRBJ2-3	TRBD2	TRBV5-8	TGTGCCAGCAGCTCGGTCCCGGGGGTCGGACTAGCGGGAGGGCCTACAGATACGCAGTATTTT	CASSSVPGVGLAGGPTDTQYF
many	TRBJ2-2	NA	TRBV20-1	TGCAGTGCTAGAGATTTGGTCAGGAACACCGGGGAGCTGTTTTTT	CSARDLVRNTGELFF
many	TRBJ1-1	NA	TRBV19	TGTGCCAGTAGTATGGGAGTTGAAGCTTTCTTT	CASSMGVEAFF
NA	TRBJ1-3	TRBD1	TRBV30	TGTGCCTGGGCCCGGACAGGTGGAAACACCATATATTTT	CAWARTGGNTIYF
NA	TRBJ2-7	TRBD2	TRBV11-3	TGTGCCAGCAACTTAGGGGGACTAGGGGACGAGCAGTACTTC	CASNLGGLGDEQYF
few	TRBJ1-5	NA	TRBV30	TGTGCCTGGAGCGTACTCGATATGGCCCAGCATTTT	CAWSVLDMAQHF
few	TRBJ2-1	NA	TRBV7-9	TGTGCCAGCAGCTCGGAGGGGGCCTACAATGAGCAGTTCTTC	CASSSEGAYNEQFF
many	TRBJ2-2	NA	TRBV2	TGTGCCAGCAGCGAAAACAGGGGAGGCGACACCGGGGAGCTGTTTTTT	CASSENRGGDTGELFF
many	TRBJ1-1	NA	TRBV29-1	TGCAGCGTTAAGTCCCGGCTTGATATGAACACTGAAGCTTTCTTT	CSVKSRLDMNTEAFF
many	TRBJ1-2	NA	TRBV15	TGTGCCACCAGCAGAGGGACCGCCATCTATGGCTACACCTTC	CATSRGTAIYGYTF
NA	TRBJ1-1	NA	TRBV5-1	TGCGCCAGCAGCTTCGCTTTCTTT	CASSFAFF
few	TRBJ1-2	NA	TRBV12-3/TRBV12-4	TGTGCCAGCCTCCGGTCCCGCGGCTACACCTTC	CASLRSRGYTF
many	TRBJ1-4	TRBD1	TRBV18	TGTGCCAGCTCAGCGGGACAGGAGGAAAAACTGTTTTTT	CASSAGQEEKLFF
many	TRBJ2-7	TRBD2	TRBV19	TGTGCCAGTGGCCTATGGACTAGCGGGCGTTACGAGCAGTACTTC	CASGLWTSGRYEQYF
few	TRBJ2-1	TRBD2	TRBV5-1	TGCGCCAGCAGGAGACTAGCGGGGGGAGAAACCCGCTCCTACAATGAGCAGTTCTTC	CASRRLAGGETRSYNEQFF
NA	TRBJ2-3	NA	TRBV6-2/TRBV6-3	TGTGCCAGCCCTAAGGGCCTACAGGTGACAGATACGCAGTATTTT	CASPKGLQVTDTQYF
many	TRBJ1-2	NA	TRBV10-3	TGTGCCATCAGTTTGGAGTCTACTGGGGGCTACACCTTC	CAISLESTGGYTF
many	TRBJ1-1	NA	TRBV11-2	TGTGCCAGCAGTTTACGCAGGGCGGGGGACACTGAAGCTTTCTTT	CASSLRRAGDTEAFF
once	TRBJ1-1	TRBD1	TRBV7-2	TGTGCCAGCAGCCTAGCTATGAGGCAGGGGGACACTGAAGCTTTCTTT	CASSLAMRQGDTEAFF
many	TRBJ2-2	TRBD2	TRBV12-3/TRBV12-4	TGTGCCAGCAGTTTAGTCGCTAGCGGGAACGCCGGGGAGCTGTTTTTT	CASSLVASGNAGELFF
NA	TRBJ2-2	NA	TRBV6-6	TGTGCCAGCAGTTACTCGAGTCTCCGGGAGAGAACCGGGGAGCTGTTTTTT	CASSYSSLRERTGELFF
many	TRBJ1-1	NA	TRBV11-3	TGTGCCAGCAGCTTAGATTCGACTGAAGCTTTCTTT	CASSLDSTEAFF
NA	TRBJ1-3	NA	TRBV7-9	TGTGCCAGCAGCTTATTTCAGGGGCATGGAAACACCATATATTTT	CASSLFQGHGNTIYF
many	TRBJ1-6	NA	TRBV20-1	TGCAGTGCTACCCCCCGGGGGAGCTCCTATAATTCACCCCTCCACTTT	CSATPRGSSYNSPLHF
once	TRBJ2-6	TRBD1	TRBV19	TGTGCCAGTAACTTGACAGGGTCCGGGTCTGGGGCCAACGTCCTGACTTTC	CASNLTGSGSGANVLTF